This T cell receptor beta chain was found in a study of radiotherapy plus CTLA-4 blockade in lung cancer. In the study overall: Objective responses emerged in under 20% of patients, and 31% attained disease control.

Concerning this clone itself: The antigen remains undetermined.

Germline CDR1 reads SGHVS; CDR2 reads FQNEAQ. The CDR3 contains 16 residues. The ends lost 1 base at V and 4 bases at J; junction bases unmatched: 6. Measured with immunoSEQ multiplex PCR; TCRdb has only the in-frame clones, and not every one. The table has 25,000 to 40,000 clones, 70% seen once. Overall study results and limits: Expansion of tumor-derived TCR clones was observed in blood after radiotherapy plus ipilimumab. Response, reportedly, was best predicted by interferon-beta along with early blood T cell clone dynamics.

Those patients who had chemo-refractory metastatic non-small-cell lung cancer were given focal radiation along with CTLA-4 blockade through ipilimumab. The sequencing used peripheral blood, collected from a patient treated with radiotherapy plus ipilimumab. The rearrangement joins TRBV7-8 to TRBJ2-1, with 8 bases fitting TRBD2. This sequence was found in a human donor with non-small cell lung cancer who had stable disease on radiotherapy plus ipilimumab. As DNA, the CDR3 is TGTGCCAGCAGCTTAGACGCGGCTAGCGGGTACAATGAGCAGTTCTTC. It is translated as CASSLDAASGYNEQFF.